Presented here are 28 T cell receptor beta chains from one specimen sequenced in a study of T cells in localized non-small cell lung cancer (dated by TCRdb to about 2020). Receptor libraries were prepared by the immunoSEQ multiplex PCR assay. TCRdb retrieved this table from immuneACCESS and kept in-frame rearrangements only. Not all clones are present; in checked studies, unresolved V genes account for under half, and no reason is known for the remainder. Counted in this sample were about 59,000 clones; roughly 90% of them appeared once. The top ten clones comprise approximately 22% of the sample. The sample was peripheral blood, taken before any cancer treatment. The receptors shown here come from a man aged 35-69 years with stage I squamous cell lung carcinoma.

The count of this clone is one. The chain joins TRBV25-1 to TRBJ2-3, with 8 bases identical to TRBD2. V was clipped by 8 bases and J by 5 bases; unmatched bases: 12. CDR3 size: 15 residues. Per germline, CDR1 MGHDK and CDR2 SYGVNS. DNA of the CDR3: TGTGCCAGCCGACTAGGGGCTAGCGGGCGAGATACGCAGTATTTT. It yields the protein CASRLGASGRDTQYF.

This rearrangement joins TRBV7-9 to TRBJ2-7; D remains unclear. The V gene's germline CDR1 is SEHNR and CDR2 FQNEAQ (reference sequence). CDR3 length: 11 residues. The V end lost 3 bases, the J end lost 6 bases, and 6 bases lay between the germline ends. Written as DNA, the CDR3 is TGTGCCAGCAGCTTCATCCTCGAGCAGTACTTC. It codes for CASSFILEQYF.

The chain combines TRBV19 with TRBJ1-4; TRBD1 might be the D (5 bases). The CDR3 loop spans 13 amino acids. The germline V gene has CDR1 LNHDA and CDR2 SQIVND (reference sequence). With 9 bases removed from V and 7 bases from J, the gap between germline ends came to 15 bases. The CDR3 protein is CASQPTVAEKLFF. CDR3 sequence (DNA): TGTGCCAGCCAACCGACAGTTGCTGAAAAACTGTTTTTT.

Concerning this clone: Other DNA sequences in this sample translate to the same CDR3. Here the CDR3 DNA reads TGTGCCAGCAGCTTCAGGGGTTCCTACAATGAGCAGTTCTTC. It translates to CASSFRGSYNEQFF. V gene TRBV11-2 combines with J gene TRBJ2-1; tentatively, D is TRBD1 (6 bases). The CDR3 consists of 14 residues. The V end was cut by 3 bases, the J end by 1 base, with 7 bases between. CDR1 is SGHAT and CDR2 is FQNNGV in the germline V gene.

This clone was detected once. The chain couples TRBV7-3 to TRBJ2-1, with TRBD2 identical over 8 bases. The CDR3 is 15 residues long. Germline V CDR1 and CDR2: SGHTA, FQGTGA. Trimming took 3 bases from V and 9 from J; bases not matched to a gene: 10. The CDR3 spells CASSFGTRGLGEQFF. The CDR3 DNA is TGTGCCAGCAGCTTCGGGACTAGGGGGTTGGGTGAGCAGTTCTTC.

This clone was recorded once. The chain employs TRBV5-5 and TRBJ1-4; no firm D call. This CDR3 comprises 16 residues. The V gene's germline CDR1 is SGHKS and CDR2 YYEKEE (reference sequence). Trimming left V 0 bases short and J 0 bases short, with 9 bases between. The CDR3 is CASSLVTLATNEKLFF. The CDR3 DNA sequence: TGTGCCAGCAGCTTGGTTACCCTCGCAACTAATGAAAAACTGTTTTTT.

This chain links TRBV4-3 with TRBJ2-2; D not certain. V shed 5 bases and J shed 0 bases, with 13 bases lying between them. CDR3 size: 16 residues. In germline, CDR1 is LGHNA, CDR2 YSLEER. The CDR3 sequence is CASSVPPQANTGELFF. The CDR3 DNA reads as TGCGCCAGCAGCGTTCCCCCCCAAGCGAACACCGGGGAGCTGTTTTTT.

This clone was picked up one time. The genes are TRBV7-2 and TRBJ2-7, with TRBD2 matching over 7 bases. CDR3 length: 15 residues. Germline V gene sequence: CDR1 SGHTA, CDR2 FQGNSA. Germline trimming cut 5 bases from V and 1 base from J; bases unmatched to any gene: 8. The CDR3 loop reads CASSKRLAGSYEQYF. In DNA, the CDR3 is TGTGCCAGCAGCAAAAGACTAGCAGGGTCCTACGAGCAGTACTTC.

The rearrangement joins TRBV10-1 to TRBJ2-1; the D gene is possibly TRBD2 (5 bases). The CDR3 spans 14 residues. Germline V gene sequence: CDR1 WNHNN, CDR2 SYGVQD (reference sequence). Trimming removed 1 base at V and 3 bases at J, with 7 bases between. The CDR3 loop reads CASSELTSYNEQFF. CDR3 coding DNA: TGCGCCAGCAGTGAGTTAACTAGCTACAATGAGCAGTTCTTC.

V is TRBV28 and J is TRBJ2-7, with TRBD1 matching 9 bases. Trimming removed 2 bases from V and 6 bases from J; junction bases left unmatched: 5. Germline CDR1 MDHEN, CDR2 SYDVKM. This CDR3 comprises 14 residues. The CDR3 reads CASSLMMTGGEQYF. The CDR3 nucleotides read TGTGCCAGCAGTTTAATGATGACAGGGGGCGAGCAGTACTTC.

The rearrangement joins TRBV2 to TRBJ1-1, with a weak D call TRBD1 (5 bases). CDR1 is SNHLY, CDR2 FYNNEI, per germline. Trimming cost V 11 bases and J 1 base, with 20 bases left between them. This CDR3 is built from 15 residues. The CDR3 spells CAAPSGGRQNTEAFF. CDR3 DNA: TGTGCCGCCCCCTCGGGGGGACGGCAGAACACTGAAGCTTTCTTT.

The CDR3 region is CASSQVYKGRGEQYF. In DNA form, the CDR3 reads TGTGCCAGCAGCCAAGTTTATAAGGGTCGGGGCGAGCAGTACTTC. The genes are TRBV14 and TRBJ2-7, with D tentatively TRBD2 (5 bases). V was trimmed by 1 base and J by 6 bases, leaving 16 bases between them. Germline CDR1 SGHDN, CDR2 FVKESK. The CDR3 is made up of 15 amino acids.

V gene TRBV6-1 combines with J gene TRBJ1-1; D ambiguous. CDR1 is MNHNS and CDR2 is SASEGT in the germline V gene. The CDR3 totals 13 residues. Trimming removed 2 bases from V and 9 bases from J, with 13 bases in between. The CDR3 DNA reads TGTGCCAGCAGTGAATCCGGGCTGATTAAAGCTTTCTTT. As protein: CASSESGLIKAFF.

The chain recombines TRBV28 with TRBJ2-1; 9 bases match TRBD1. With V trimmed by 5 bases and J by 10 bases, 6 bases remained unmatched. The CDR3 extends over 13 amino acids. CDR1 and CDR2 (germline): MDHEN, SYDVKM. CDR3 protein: CASSRDREVEQFF. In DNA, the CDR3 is TGTGCCAGCAGTCGGGACAGGGAAGTGGAGCAGTTCTTC.

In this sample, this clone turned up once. The DNA of the CDR3 is TGCGCCAGCAGCCCCGCCGGGGGGCGGGAGGGCTACAATGAGCAGTTCTTC. It codes for CASSPAGGREGYNEQFF. The chain combines TRBV4-3 with TRBJ2-1; 9 bases agree with TRBD2. Germline V gene data show CDR1 as LGHNA and CDR2 as YSLEER. This CDR3 region has 17 residues. Trimming cost V 4 bases and J 3 bases; bases outside gene matches: 10.

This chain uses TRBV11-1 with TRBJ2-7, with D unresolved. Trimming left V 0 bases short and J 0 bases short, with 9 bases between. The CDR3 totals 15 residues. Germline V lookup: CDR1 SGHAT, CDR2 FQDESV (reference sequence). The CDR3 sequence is CASSLAGKSSYEQYF. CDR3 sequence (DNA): TGTGCCAGCAGCTTAGCAGGGAAGAGCTCCTACGAGCAGTACTTC.

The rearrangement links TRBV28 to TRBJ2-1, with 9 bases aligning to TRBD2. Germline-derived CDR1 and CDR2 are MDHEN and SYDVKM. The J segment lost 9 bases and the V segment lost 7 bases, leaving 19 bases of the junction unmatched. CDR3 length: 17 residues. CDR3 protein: CASTLVGGRAFNSEQFF. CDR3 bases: TGTGCCAGCACCCTGGTCGGCGGGAGGGCGTTTAATAGTGAGCAGTTCTTC. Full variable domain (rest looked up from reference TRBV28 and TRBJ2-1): DVKVTQSSRYLVKRTGEKVFLECVQDMDHENMFWYRQDPGLGLRLIYFSYDVKMKEKGDIPEGYSVSREKKERFSLILESASTNQTSMYLCASTLVGGRAFNSEQFFGPGTRLTVL.

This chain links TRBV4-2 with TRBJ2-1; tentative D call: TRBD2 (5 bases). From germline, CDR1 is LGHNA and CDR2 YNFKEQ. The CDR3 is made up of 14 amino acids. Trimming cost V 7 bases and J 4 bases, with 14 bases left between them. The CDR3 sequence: CASTGLDLYNEQFF. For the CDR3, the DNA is TGTGCCAGCACCGGACTCGACCTATACAATGAGCAGTTCTTC.

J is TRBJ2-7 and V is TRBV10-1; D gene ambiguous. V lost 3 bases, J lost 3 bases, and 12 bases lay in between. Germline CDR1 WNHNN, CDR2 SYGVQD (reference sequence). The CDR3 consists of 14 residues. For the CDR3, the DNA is TGCGCCAGCAGTGACAATTCAGGAGTCTACGAGCAGTACTTC. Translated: CASSDNSGVYEQYF.

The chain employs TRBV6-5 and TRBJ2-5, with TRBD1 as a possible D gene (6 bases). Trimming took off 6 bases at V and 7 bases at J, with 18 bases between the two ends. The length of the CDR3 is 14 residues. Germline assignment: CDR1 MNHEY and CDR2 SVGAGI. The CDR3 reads CASSPPGQGGTQYF. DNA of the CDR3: TGTGCCAGCAGCCCACCGGGCCAAGGGGGGACCCAGTACTTC.

CDR3 bases: TGTGCCAGCAGCTTCGGGGTGACTAATGAAAAACTGTTTTTT. The encoded protein is CASSFGVTNEKLFF. The rearrangement joins TRBV11-1 to TRBJ1-4; no definite D call. The CDR3 consists of 14 residues. Trimming took off 3 bases at V and 2 bases at J, with 7 bases between the two ends. CDR1 is SGHAT, CDR2 FQDESV, per germline (reference sequence).

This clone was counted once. CDR3 sequence reads: CASSQVPVPTSYNEQFF. DNA for the CDR3: TGCGCCAGCAGCCAAGTCCCCGTTCCCACCTCCTACAATGAGCAGTTCTTC. The chain uses TRBV4-3 and TRBJ2-1; D is unclear. Germline V CDR1 and CDR2: LGHNA, YSLEER. Deletions cut 1 base from V and 0 bases from J, with 13 bases between. The CDR3 runs 17 residues.

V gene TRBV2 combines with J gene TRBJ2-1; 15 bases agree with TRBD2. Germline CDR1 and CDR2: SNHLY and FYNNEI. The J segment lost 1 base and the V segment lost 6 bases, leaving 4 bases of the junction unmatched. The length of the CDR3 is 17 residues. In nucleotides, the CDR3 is TGTGCCAGCAGCGCCGGGACTAGCGGGAGGTCCTACAATGAGCAGTTCTTC. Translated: CASSAGTSGRSYNEQFF.

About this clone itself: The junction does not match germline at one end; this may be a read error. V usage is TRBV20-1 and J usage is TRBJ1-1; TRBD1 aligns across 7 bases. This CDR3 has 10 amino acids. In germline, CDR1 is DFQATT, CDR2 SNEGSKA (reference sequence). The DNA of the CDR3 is TGCAGTGCTGAAGGGACGGACAGGCAGTTT. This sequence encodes CSAEGTDRQF.

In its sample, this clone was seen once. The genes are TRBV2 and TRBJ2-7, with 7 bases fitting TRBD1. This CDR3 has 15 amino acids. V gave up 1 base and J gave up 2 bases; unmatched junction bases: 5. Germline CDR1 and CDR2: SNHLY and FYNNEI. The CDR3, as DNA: TGTGCCAGCAGTGAAGGACAGGGTCGGACCTACGAGCAGTACTTC. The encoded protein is CASSEGQGRTYEQYF.

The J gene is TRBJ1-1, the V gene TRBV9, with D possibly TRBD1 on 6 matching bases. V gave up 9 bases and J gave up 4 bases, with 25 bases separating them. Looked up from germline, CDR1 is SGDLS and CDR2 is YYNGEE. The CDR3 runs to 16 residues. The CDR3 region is CANLEIYREDGTEAFF. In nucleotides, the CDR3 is TGTGCCAACCTAGAAATTTACAGGGAAGACGGCACTGAAGCTTTCTTT.

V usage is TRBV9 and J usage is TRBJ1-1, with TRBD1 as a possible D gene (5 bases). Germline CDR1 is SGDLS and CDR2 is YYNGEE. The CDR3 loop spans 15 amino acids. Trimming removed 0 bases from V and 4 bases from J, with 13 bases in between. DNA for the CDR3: TGTGCCAGCAGCGTAGGCGGGGGATGGGGCACTGAAGCTTTCTTT. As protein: CASSVGGGWGTEAFF.

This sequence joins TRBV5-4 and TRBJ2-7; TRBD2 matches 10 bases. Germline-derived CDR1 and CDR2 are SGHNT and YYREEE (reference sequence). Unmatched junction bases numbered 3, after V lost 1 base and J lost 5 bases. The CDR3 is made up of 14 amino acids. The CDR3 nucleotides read TGTGCCAGCAGCTTGCTAGCGGGAGCCAACGAGCAGTACTTC. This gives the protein CASSLLAGANEQYF. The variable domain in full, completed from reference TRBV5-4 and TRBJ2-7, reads ETGVTQSPTHLIKTRGQQVTLRCSSQSGHNTVSWYQQALGQGPQFIFQYYREEENGRGNFPPRFSGLQFPNYSSELNVNALELDDSALYLCASSLLAGANEQYFGPGTRLTVT.